This is a list of T cell receptor beta chains from one sample in a study of human T cells and chemical hapten exposure. Using its own MiXCR run on the RACE reads, TCRdb lists one record per CDR3 protein. This sample carries about 82,000 distinct CDR3 sequences, over 10% of them seen once, and the ten largest clones take about 5.7%. The sample consisted of whole blood, taken in connection with sensitization to the hapten diphenylcyclopropenone (DPC). The receptors come from a woman aged 50 to 60 with alopecia areata. Some clones in this sample may be carry-over from other donors' samples. CDR3s include the opening cysteine and the closing phenylalanine or tryptophan. The D gene is left open where the match is weak. Not every row has a clone size; where given, it reads once, few, many or a size class.

d_gene	abundance	v_gene	j_gene	CDR3nt	CDR3aa
.	.	TRBV7-2	TRBJ2-7	TGTGCCAGCAGCCTCATGCCGTGGAGGGACCGAGACGAGCAGTACTTC	CASSLMPWRDRDEQYF
TRBD2	many	TRBV29-1	TRBJ2-1	TGCAGCGTTGATAGGGGTCCGGGACTAGCGGTAAACAATGAGCAGTTCTTC	CSVDRGPGLAVNNEQFF
.	.	TRBV20-1	TRBJ2-7	TGCAGTGTTAATAAGAACTTACCCTCCTACGAGCAGTACTTC	CSVNKNLPSYEQYF
TRBD1	many	TRBV18	TRBJ1-4	TGTGCCAGCTCAAAGGGACAGCGAAATGAAAAACTGTTTTTT	CASSKGQRNEKLFF
.	few	TRBV7-6	TRBJ2-2	TGTGCCAGCAGCCCATGGACGGACAACACCGGGGAGCTGTTTTTT	CASSPWTDNTGELFF
.	.	TRBV3-1	TRBJ2-6	TGTGCCAGCAGCCAAGGAGGTTCTGGGGCCAACGTCCTGACTTTC	CASSQGGSGANVLTF
TRBD2	many	TRBV10-1	TRBJ2-3	TGCGCCAGCAGTGAGGGACTAGCGGAAACAGATACGCAGTATTTT	CASSEGLAETDTQYF
TRBD2	few	TRBV5-1	TRBJ2-2	TGCGCCAGCAGCTTGGGACTAGCGGGAGGCGTGACCGGGGAGCTGTTTTTT	CASSLGLAGGVTGELFF
.	.	TRBV28	TRBJ2-7	TGTGCCAGCAGCCAAGCAGTTCCCTACGAGCAGTACTTC	CASSQAVPYEQYF
TRBD2	many	TRBV11-3	TRBJ2-3	TGTGCCAGCAGCTTAGGGGCGGGAGGATCGAATACGCAGTATTTT	CASSLGAGGSNTQYF
TRBD1	few	TRBV6-1	TRBJ2-4	TGTGCCAGCAGTCTACCCCGCCCGGGACAGCTAGCCAAAAACATTCAGTACTTC	CASSLPRPGQLAKNIQYF
TRBD2	few	TRBV7-8	TRBJ2-1	TGTGCCAGCAGCCCGGGACTAGCGGGATTACGGGAGCAGTTCTTC	CASSPGLAGLREQFF
.	.	TRBV12-3/TRBV12-4	TRBJ2-1	TGTGCCAGCAGCCACGACAGGCCAGACAATGAGCAGTTCTTC	CASSHDRPDNEQFF
.	few	TRBV10-3	TRBJ2-1	TGTGCCATCAGTCAACTAGGCAATGAGCAGTTCTTC	CAISQLGNEQFF
TRBD1	few	TRBV20-1	TRBJ1-2	TGCAGTGCTAGAGATCCGACAGGGTCGGGCTATGGCTACACCTTC	CSARDPTGSGYGYTF
.	.	TRBV6-1	TRBJ1-6	TGTGCCAGCAGTGAAGGGACGCGGGGTAGTTCACCCCTCCACTTT	CASSEGTRGSSPLHF
TRBD1	few	TRBV7-2	TRBJ2-3	TGTGCCAGCAGTGATTCACAGGGGTATGTTACGCAGTATTTT	CASSDSQGYVTQYF
TRBD2	.	TRBV20-1	TRBJ2-3	TGCAGTGCTAGGGGGACTAGGAAACCAGATACGCAGTATTTT	CSARGTRKPDTQYF
.	few	TRBV12-3/TRBV12-4	TRBJ1-1	TGTGCCAGCAGCCTCGGTGGGGGCTTACAGAACACTGAAGCTTTCTTT	CASSLGGGLQNTEAFF
.	once	TRBV5-1	TRBJ1-2	TGCGCCAGCAGCCCCCTCCAGGGGTGGAATGGCTACACCTTC	CASSPLQGWNGYTF
.	.	TRBV28	TRBJ2-5	TGTGCCAGCAGTAAATATCGGGCAGGGAGGCTACCGGTAGGAGAGACCCAGTACTTC	CASSKYRAGRLPVGETQYF
TRBD2	few	TRBV6-4	TRBJ2-2	TGTGCCAGCAGTTCCTTACTAGCGGGTCTTAGCACCGGGGAGCTGTTTTTT	CASSSLLAGLSTGELFF
TRBD1	.	TRBV5-6	TRBJ1-6	TGTGCCAGCAGTACAGGGGGAGAATACTCACCCCTCCACTTT	CASSTGGEYSPLHF
.	many	TRBV29-1	TRBJ2-5	TGCAGCGTTGGGGCTTCTCAAGAGACCCAGTACTTC	CSVGASQETQYF
.	few	TRBV7-3	TRBJ2-3	TGTGCCAGCAGCTTAACGGGAGACAACACAGATACGCAGTATTTT	CASSLTGDNTDTQYF
TRBD1	many	TRBV29-1	TRBJ1-1	TGCAGCGTTGATTACAGGGGTTTTAACACTGAAGCTTTCTTT	CSVDYRGFNTEAFF
.	many	TRBV3-1	TRBJ1-2	TGTGCCAGCAGCCAGGGGGTCCAAGGCGGCTACACCTTC	CASSQGVQGGYTF
.	.	TRBV29-1	TRBJ1-4	TGCAGCGTTGTAAGTCAGATTAAAGAAAAACTGTTTTTT	CSVVSQIKEKLFF
.	.	TRBV18	TRBJ1-1	TGTGCCAGCTCATCCGACATGAACACTGAAGCTTTCTTT	CASSSDMNTEAFF
.	.	TRBV20-1	TRBJ2-7	TGCAGTGCTTTCTTAGCGGACTCCTACGAGCAGTACTTC	CSAFLADSYEQYF
.	few	TRBV15	TRBJ2-7	TGTGCCACCAGCAGAGATCGAAACTCGTACGAGCAGTACTTC	CATSRDRNSYEQYF
TRBD1	few	TRBV24-1	TRBJ1-5	TGTGCCACCAGTCCCCGGGACAGGGGCAATCAGCCCCAGCATTTT	CATSPRDRGNQPQHF
TRBD2	many	TRBV7-9	TRBJ2-2	TGTGCCAGCAGCTTTAGCGGGAGTATCGACACCGGGGAGCTGTTTTTT	CASSFSGSIDTGELFF
.	.	TRBV18	TRBJ2-7	TGTGCCAGCCGCCGGGACACCACCTACGAGCAGTACTTC	CASRRDTTYEQYF
.	.	TRBV27	TRBJ1-1	TGTGCCAGCACGGGCAGATTGAACACTGAAGCTTTCTTT	CASTGRLNTEAFF
.	.	TRBV29-1	TRBJ2-2	TGCAGCGCCTCAACCGGGCCGTTGAACACCGGGGAGCTGTTTTTT	CSASTGPLNTGELFF
.	few	TRBV29-1	TRBJ2-3	TGCAGCGTCACGGGGTCCCTTAGCACAGATACGCAGTATTTT	CSVTGSLSTDTQYF
.	.	TRBV30	TRBJ2-1	TGTGCCTGGAGGGAGGTCCTAAATTACAATGAGCAGTTCTTC	CAWREVLNYNEQFF
.	many	TRBV6-2/TRBV6-3	TRBJ2-3	TGTGCCAGCAGTTCACTCCGGGTTACGCAGTATTTT	CASSSLRVTQYF
TRBD1	.	TRBV15	TRBJ1-5	TGTGCCACCAGCATTCGACAGGGAGCTCAGCCCCAGCATTTT	CATSIRQGAQPQHF
.	.	TRBV5-1	TRBJ2-1	TGCGCCAGCAGTAAGGGAGTAGACAATGAGCAGTTCTTC	CASSKGVDNEQFF
.	.	TRBV28	TRBJ1-2	TGTGCCAGCAGTTTGACTGTACGGGTTAATGGCTACACCTTC	CASSLTVRVNGYTF
.	many	TRBV11-2	TRBJ1-1	TGTGCCAGCAGCTTAGGGGCAGGGTTGGATGAAGCTTTCTTT	CASSLGAGLDEAFF
.	many	TRBV27	TRBJ1-5	TGTGCCAGCAGTACCCCCGGGCAACAGCCCCAGCATTTT	CASSTPGQQPQHF
TRBD2	few	TRBV10-3	TRBJ2-3	TGTGCCATCACTGAACCTGGAGCGGGAGGGCGAACAGATACGCAGTATTTT	CAITEPGAGGRTDTQYF
TRBD2	.	TRBV4-2	TRBJ2-2	TGTGCCAGCAGCCAAGCCTTAGCGGGAAATGAGGCCGGGGAGCTGTTTTTT	CASSQALAGNEAGELFF
.	many	TRBV7-3	TRBJ2-7	TGTGCCAGCAGCTTATCTAGTGGGGCCTACGAGCAGTACTTC	CASSLSSGAYEQYF
.	few	TRBV3-1	TRBJ1-4	TGTGCCAGCAGCCAAGCAGAAAAACTGTTTTTT	CASSQAEKLFF
TRBD1	many	TRBV23-1	TRBJ2-3	TGCGCCAAAGGGGACAGGGTGGGCGCAGATACGCAGTATTTT	CAKGDRVGADTQYF
.	few	TRBV2	TRBJ2-7	TGTGCCAGCAGAAGACGGGACTCAGCCTACGAGCAGTACTTC	CASRRRDSAYEQYF
TRBD2	.	TRBV6-5	TRBJ2-1	TGTGCCAGCAGTTCCCCCAGCGGGAGAGGGAACAATGAGCAGTTCTTC	CASSSPSGRGNNEQFF
.	many	TRBV6-6	TRBJ2-3	TGTGCCAGCAGTTACTCGCGGGTGTCGACAGATACGCAGTATTTT	CASSYSRVSTDTQYF